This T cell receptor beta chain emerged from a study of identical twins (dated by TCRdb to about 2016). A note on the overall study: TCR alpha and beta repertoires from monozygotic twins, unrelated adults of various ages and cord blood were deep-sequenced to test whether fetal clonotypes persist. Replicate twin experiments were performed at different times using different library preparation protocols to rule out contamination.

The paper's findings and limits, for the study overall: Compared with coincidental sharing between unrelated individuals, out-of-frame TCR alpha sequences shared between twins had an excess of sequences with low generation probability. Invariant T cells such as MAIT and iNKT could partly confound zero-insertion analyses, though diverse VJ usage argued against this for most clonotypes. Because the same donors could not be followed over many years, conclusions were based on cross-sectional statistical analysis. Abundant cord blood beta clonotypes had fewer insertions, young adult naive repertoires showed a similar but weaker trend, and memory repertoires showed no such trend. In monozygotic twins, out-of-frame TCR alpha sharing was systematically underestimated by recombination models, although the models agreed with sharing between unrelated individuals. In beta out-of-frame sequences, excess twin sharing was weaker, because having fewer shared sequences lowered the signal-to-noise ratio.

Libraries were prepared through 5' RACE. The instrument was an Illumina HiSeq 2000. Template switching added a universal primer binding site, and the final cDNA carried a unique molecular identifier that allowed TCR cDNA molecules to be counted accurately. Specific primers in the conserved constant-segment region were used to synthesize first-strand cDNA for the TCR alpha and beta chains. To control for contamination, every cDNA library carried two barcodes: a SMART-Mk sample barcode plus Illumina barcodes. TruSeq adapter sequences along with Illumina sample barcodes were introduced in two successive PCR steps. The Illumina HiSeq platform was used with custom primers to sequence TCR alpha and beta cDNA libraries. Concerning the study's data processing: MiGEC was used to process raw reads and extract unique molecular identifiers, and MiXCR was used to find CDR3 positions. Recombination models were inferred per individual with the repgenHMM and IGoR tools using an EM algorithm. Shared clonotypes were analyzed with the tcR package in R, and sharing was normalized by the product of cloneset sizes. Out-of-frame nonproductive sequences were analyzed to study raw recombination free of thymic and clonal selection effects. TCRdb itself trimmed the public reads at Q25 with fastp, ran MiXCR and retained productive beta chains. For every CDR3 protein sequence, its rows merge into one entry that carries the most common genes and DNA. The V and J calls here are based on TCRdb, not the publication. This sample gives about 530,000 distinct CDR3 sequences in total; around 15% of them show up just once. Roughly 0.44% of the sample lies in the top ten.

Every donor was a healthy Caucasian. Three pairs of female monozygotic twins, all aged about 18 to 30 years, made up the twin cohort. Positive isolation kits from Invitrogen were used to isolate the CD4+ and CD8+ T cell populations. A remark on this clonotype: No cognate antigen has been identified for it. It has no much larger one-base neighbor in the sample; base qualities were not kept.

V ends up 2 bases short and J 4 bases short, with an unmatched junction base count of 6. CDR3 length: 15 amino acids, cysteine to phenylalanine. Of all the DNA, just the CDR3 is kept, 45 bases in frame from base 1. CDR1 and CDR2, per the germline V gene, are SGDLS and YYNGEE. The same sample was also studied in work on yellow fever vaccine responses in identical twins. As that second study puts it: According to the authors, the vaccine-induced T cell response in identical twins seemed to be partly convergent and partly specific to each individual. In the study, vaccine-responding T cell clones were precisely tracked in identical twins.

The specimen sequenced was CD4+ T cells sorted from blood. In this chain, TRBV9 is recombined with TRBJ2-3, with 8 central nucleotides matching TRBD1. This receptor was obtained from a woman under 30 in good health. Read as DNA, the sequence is TGTGCCAGCAGCGTCCTTGGACAGGGTTCAGATACGCAGTATTTT. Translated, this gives CASSVLGQGSDTQYF.